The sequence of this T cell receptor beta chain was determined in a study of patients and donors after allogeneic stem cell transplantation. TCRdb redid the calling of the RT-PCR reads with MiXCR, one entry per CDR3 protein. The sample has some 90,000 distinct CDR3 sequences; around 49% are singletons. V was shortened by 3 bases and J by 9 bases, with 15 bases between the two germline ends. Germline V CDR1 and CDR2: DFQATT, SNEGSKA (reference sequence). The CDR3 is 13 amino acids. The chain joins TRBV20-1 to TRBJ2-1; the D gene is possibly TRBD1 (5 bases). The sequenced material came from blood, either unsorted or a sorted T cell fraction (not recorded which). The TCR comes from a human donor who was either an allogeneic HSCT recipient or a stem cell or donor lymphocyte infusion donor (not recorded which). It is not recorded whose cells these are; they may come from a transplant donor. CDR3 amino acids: CSASPQGKAEQFF. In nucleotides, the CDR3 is TGCAGTGCTAGTCCCCAGGGCAAGGCTGAGCAGTTCTTC.